The 26 T cell receptor beta chains in this list originate from one sample, sequenced in a study of blood T cells in healthy people across ages. Alongside a J-beta primer mix, a sample-barcoded 5' primer served in a second PCR lasting 7 to 11 cycles. Using its own MiXCR run on the 5' RACE reads, TCRdb lists one record per CDR3 protein. The table records approximately 800,000 distinct CDR3 sequences, about 59% of them present only once. The sequencing input was blood. All receptors come from a man in his thirties or forties in good health.

This clonotype was observed at least ten times. V usage is TRBV20-1 and J usage is TRBJ2-7; tentatively, D is TRBD2 (6 bases). Trimming took 0 bases from V and 3 from J, leaving 12 bases between them. The CDR3 is made up of 14 amino acids. Germline CDR1 reads DFQATT; CDR2 reads SNEGSKA (reference sequence). The DNA of the CDR3 is TGCAGTGCTAGAGATGGGGTGGGGGGCTACGAGCAGTACTTC. Encoded protein: CSARDGVGGYEQYF.

The chain combines TRBV6-2 or TRBV6-3 with TRBJ1-5; D gene ambiguous. V lost 6 bases to trimming and J lost 4 bases, with 10 bases between them. The CDR3 sequence is 13 residues long. The germline V gene has CDR1 MNHEY and CDR2 SVGEGT. The CDR3 loop reads CASSPTRNQPQHF. In nucleotides, the CDR3 is TGTGCCAGCAGCCCCACCCGGAATCAGCCCCAGCATTTT.

The rearrangement uses TRBV20-1 and TRBJ1-2; D gene uncertain. V lost 5 bases and J lost 1, with 11 bases in between. Germline V gives CDR1 DFQATT, CDR2 SNEGSKA (reference sequence). The CDR3 extends over 13 amino acids. Here the CDR3 DNA reads TGCAGTGCTCACGCACAGATTAACTATGGCTACACCTTC. Translating it yields CSAHAQINYGYTF.

This clonotype was seen once. The J gene is TRBJ2-5, the V gene TRBV20-1; no clear D gene. Germline loops: CDR1 DFQATT, CDR2 SNEGSKA (reference sequence). The CDR3 runs 10 residues. Trimming cost V 5 bases and J 5 bases, with 6 bases left between them. The CDR3 region is CSAQLETQYF. Written as DNA, the CDR3 is TGCAGTGCTCAGCTGGAGACCCAGTACTTC.

The chain has TRBV20-1 and TRBJ2-1, with D uncertain. The germline V gene encodes CDR1 DFQATT and CDR2 SNEGSKA (reference sequence). V was cut by 7 bases and J by 7 bases, with 11 bases left in between. CDR3 size: 11 residues. CDR3 loop: CSDTKLNEQFF. CDR3 DNA sequence: TGCAGTGACACAAAACTGAATGAGCAGTTCTTC.

The table lists this clonotype with a count of one. V gene TRBV10-3 combines with J gene TRBJ1-4, with D possibly TRBD1 on 6 matching bases. The CDR3 has 16 amino acids. Germline V gene sequence: CDR1 ENHRY, CDR2 SYGVKD. V lost 4 bases, J lost 5 bases, and 17 bases lay in between. The DNA for the CDR3 is TGTGCCATCAGTGCGGGGGGGGCACGGATGAATGAAAAACTGTTTTTT. It yields the protein CAISAGGARMNEKLFF.

This rearrangement joins TRBV20-1 to TRBJ1-6, with 8 nucleotides matching TRBD1. This CDR3 has 13 residues. V was pared by 6 bases and J by 7 bases, with 5 bases of the junction left unmatched. CDR1 is DFQATT and CDR2 is SNEGSKA in the germline V gene (reference sequence). The DNA of the CDR3 is TGCAGTGCCCAGGGGGCGAGGAATTCACCCCTCCACTTT. Protein: CSAQGARNSPLHF.

The V call is TRBV20-1, the J call TRBJ2-1; 12 positions agree with TRBD2. The germline CDR1 and CDR2 sequences are DFQATT and SNEGSKA (reference sequence). V lost 5 bases to trimming and J lost 5 bases; unmatched junction nucleotides: 4. The CDR3 loop spans 14 amino acids. This CDR3 reads CSAVTSGGNNEQFF. In DNA, the CDR3 is TGCAGTGCTGTTACTAGCGGGGGGAACAATGAGCAGTTCTTC.

This clonotype has just one count. J is TRBJ2-1 and V is TRBV19; D is undetermined. This CDR3 region has 15 residues. Trimming pared 3 bases from V and 3 bases from J, leaving 12 bases between. Germline CDR1 and CDR2: LNHDA and SQIVND (reference sequence). This CDR3 reads CASSMAAALYNEQFF. The CDR3 DNA is TGTGCCAGTAGTATGGCGGCGGCACTCTACAATGAGCAGTTCTTC.

The rearrangement uses TRBV5-1 and TRBJ1-2, with 9 bases matching TRBD1. This CDR3 comprises 15 residues. J was trimmed by 8 bases and V by 5 bases; bases with no gene match: 13. CDR1 and CDR2 from the germline V gene are SGHRS and YFSETQ. The CDR3 loop reads CASSREGTGPSGYTF. In DNA form, the CDR3 reads TGCGCCAGCAGTCGAGAAGGGACAGGGCCCTCGGGCTACACCTTC.

The chain employs TRBV6-1 and TRBJ2-1; unclear D gene. Germline CDR1 MNHNS, CDR2 SASEGT. Deletions cut 10 bases from V and 10 bases from J, with 5 bases between. The CDR3 contains 8 residues. For the CDR3, the DNA is TGTGCCACCGCGGAGCAGTTCTTC. This gives the protein CATAEQFF.

The J gene is TRBJ1-2, the V gene TRBV7-3; a possible D gene is TRBD1 (6 bases). CDR1 and CDR2 from the germline V gene are SGHTA and FQGTGA. There are 13 residues in the CDR3. The V end was cut by 6 bases, the J end by 9 bases, with 17 bases between. CDR3 sequence reads: CASSLPYRESYTF. The CDR3 nucleotides are TGTGCCAGCAGTTTGCCCTACAGGGAAAGCTACACCTTC.

The genes are TRBV7-9 and TRBJ2-1; the match to TRBD2 covers 9 bases. Trimming took 2 bases from V and 5 from J; bases not matched to a gene: 7. CDR3 length equals 16 residues. In germline, CDR1 is SEHNR, CDR2 FQNEAQ (reference sequence). The CDR3 region has the DNA TGTGCCAGCAGCTTACTATTAAGCGGGGGGAACAATGAGCAGTTCTTC. Translated: CASSLLLSGGNNEQFF.

A few counts support this clonotype. A much larger clone lies one base from this, so it may be a read error. The V gene is TRBV7-9, the J gene TRBJ2-1; a weak D match, TRBD2 (5 bases). TRBJ2-7 matches the DNA end more closely, so the J call is doubtful. Per the germline V gene, CDR1 is SEHNR and CDR2 is FQNEAQ (reference sequence). The CDR3 runs to 15 residues. CDR3 in amino acids: CASSLTPSSYNEQYF. Written as DNA, the CDR3 is TGTGCCAGCAGCTTGACGCCTAGCTCCTACAATGAGCAGTACTTC.

This chain links TRBV10-3 with TRBJ2-7, with D unresolved. CDR3 length: 13 amino acids. V was cut by 0 bases and J by 0 bases, with 3 bases left in between. The germline CDR1 and CDR2 sequences are ENHRY and SYGVKD. In nucleotides, the CDR3 is TGTGCCATCAGTGAGTCGACCTCCTACGAGCAGTACTTC. Protein sequence: CAISESTSYEQYF.

The chain has TRBV20-1 and TRBJ2-1, with a weak D call TRBD2 (5 bases). Germline CDR1 DFQATT, CDR2 SNEGSKA (reference sequence). The length of the CDR3 is 12 residues. V gave up 3 bases and J gave up 5 bases, with 8 bases separating them. The CDR3 nucleotides read TGCAGTGCTAGTGAGGGAAACAATGAGCAGTTCTTC. This translates into CSASEGNNEQFF.

As to this clonotype: Relative to the germline gene, one junction end is altered; a read error may explain this. The chain combines TRBV7-8 with TRBJ1-5; D call uncertain. CDR1 SGHVS and CDR2 FQNEAQ come from the germline V gene. CDR3 length: 15 residues. CDR3 DNA: TGTACCAGCAGCTTAGCGGGCGGGAGCAATCAGCCCCAGCATTTT. Amino acids: CTSSLAGGSNQPQHF.

V and J are TRBV4-3 and TRBJ2-3; 8 positions match TRBD1. V was pared by 0 bases and J by 4 bases, with 12 bases of the junction left unmatched. The CDR3 runs 18 residues. The V gene's germline CDR1 is LGHNA and CDR2 YSLEER. CDR3 loop: CASSQDLGTGPRADTQYF. The CDR3 DNA sequence: TGCGCCAGCAGCCAAGATCTGGGGACAGGACCTCGAGCAGATACGCAGTATTTT.

This clonotype was seen only a few times. The chain combines TRBV4-3 with TRBJ2-5; TRBD2 aligns across 12 bases. This CDR3 comprises 16 residues. The germline gives CDR1 LGHNA, CDR2 YSLEER. Trimming removed 3 bases from V and 1 base from J; junction bases left unmatched: 3. Here the CDR3 reads CASSHASGGAQETQYF. CDR3 coding DNA: TGCGCCAGCAGCCACGCTAGCGGGGGGGCCCAAGAGACCCAGTACTTC.

About this clonotype itself: Germline is not matched at one junction end, which may reflect a read error. The gene calls are TRBV30 and TRBJ2-7; D may match TRBD1 or TRBD2 (5 bases each). CDR1 and CDR2 from the germline V gene are GTSNPN and SVGIG (reference sequence). The CDR3 contains 12 residues. For the CDR3, the DNA is TGTGCCGGGAGTCCAGGGTCCTACGAGCAGTACTTC. It specifies CAGSPGSYEQYF.

The rearrangement uses TRBV20-1 and TRBJ2-3, with TRBD2 matching over 12 bases. CDR3 length equals 18 residues. Unmatched junction bases numbered 8, after V lost 1 base and J lost 0 bases. The germline gives CDR1 DFQATT, CDR2 SNEGSKA (reference sequence). DNA of the CDR3: TGCAGTGCTAGAGGCTCTAGCGGGGGGGCCTCTAGCACAGATACGCAGTATTTT. It specifies CSARGSSGGASSTDTQYF.

This clonotype was detected a few times. CDR3 sequence reads: CASSQLAGGRETQYF. CDR3 sequence (DNA): TGTGCCAGCAGCCAGCTAGCGGGGGGTCGAGAGACCCAGTACTTC. The chain joins TRBV12-3 or TRBV12-4 to TRBJ2-5; 11 bases map to TRBD2. The CDR3 covers 15 residues. Trimming at V came to 6 bases and at J to 4 bases, leaving 7 bases not matched to a gene.

This clonotype was seen a handful of times. The chain uses TRBV3-1 and TRBJ2-5; perhaps D is TRBD1 or TRBD2 (5 bases each). Trimming took off 4 bases at V and 0 bases at J, with 12 bases between the two ends. The CDR3 has 15 residues. The V gene's germline CDR1 is LGHDT and CDR2 YNNKEL (reference sequence). The CDR3 loop reads CASSPRGLHQETQYF. As DNA, the CDR3 is TGTGCCAGCAGCCCTCGGGGCCTCCACCAAGAGACCCAGTACTTC.

In its sample, this clonotype was seen a few times. This chain uses TRBV20-1 with TRBJ2-1; D might be TRBD1 (6 bases). Per germline, CDR1 DFQATT and CDR2 SNEGSKA (reference sequence). The germline V and J ends were trimmed by 3 bases and 3 bases, with 15 bases remaining between them. CDR3 length: 15 amino acids. The CDR3 DNA reads TGCAGTGCTAGGAGGGGGACCGGGAACTACAATGAGCAGTTCTTC. This encodes CSARRGTGNYNEQFF.

The chain is built from TRBV27 and TRBJ2-5; D may be TRBD2 (7 bases). Germline V gene sequence: CDR1 MNHEY, CDR2 SMNVEV (reference sequence). The CDR3 contains 16 residues. Trimming removed 5 bases from V and 5 bases from J, with 21 bases in between. CDR3 nucleotide sequence: TGTGCCAGCAGTCCCGATTGGCGGGGGCGGGAGGAGACCCAGTACTTC. Translating it yields CASSPDWRGREETQYF.

This clonotype was picked up a small number of times. The chain has TRBV6-2 or TRBV6-3 and TRBJ2-4; possibly TRBD1 or TRBD2 for D (6 bases each). Germline-derived CDR1 and CDR2 are MNHEY and SVGEGT. CDR3 size: 17 residues. The V gene lost 11 bases and the J gene lost 0 bases, with 23 bases spanning the gap. Here the CDR3 DNA reads TGTGCCTCGATTAAGGGGGGAACTTCGTTAGCCAAAAACATTCAGTACTTC. Encoded protein: CASIKGGTSLAKNIQYF.